This T cell receptor beta chain was profiled in a study of PD-1 blockade in classical Hodgkin lymphoma. V was shortened by 2 bases and J by 0 bases, with 11 bases between the two germline ends. Looked up from germline, CDR1 is LGHNA and CDR2 is YNFKEQ. This CDR3 comprises 15 residues. This table comes from immunoSEQ multiplex PCR, and its TCRdb copy is limited to in-frame clones, with some not included. This sample yields some 15,000 clones, of which around 93% are seen a single time; 5% to 6.5% belongs to the top ten. Specified time point: newly diagnosed, previously untreated cHL patient sample. Thawed PBMCs supplied CD8+ T cells via magnetic negative selection. Comparator PBMCs were from newly diagnosed, untreated classical Hodgkin lymphoma.

This sequence was found in a human donor with classical Hodgkin lymphoma. The specimen sequenced was CD8+ T cells from blood. J is TRBJ2-7 and V is TRBV4-2; D is undetermined. CDR3 residues: CASSQPYDASYEQYF. CDR3 coding DNA: TGTGCCAGCAGCCAACCGTACGATGCCTCCTACGAGCAGTACTTC.